This is a list of T cell receptor beta chains from one sample in a study of cytomegalovirus exposure and HLA in healthy donors. Sequencing used immunoSEQ multiplex PCR; TCRdb keeps in-frame clones, though not all of them. The sample comprises about 160,000 clones, about 90% of which are singletons, and 3% to 3.5% rests with the top ten. The sequenced material came from PBMCs. These receptors all come from a woman aged 18-29 years in good health and CMV-seropositive. Both conserved end residues are part of each CDR3. A D gene is named only where the DNA matches it firmly. The listing skips clone size in some rows; elsewhere it reads once, few, many or a size class.

v_call	clone_size	d_call	j_call	cdr3_nt	cdr3_aa
TRBV29-1	-	TRBD2	TRBJ2-7	TGCAGCGTTGAGTTGGGCGGGGGGCAGAAGTACTTC	CSVELGGGQKYF
TRBV2	once	-	TRBJ1-2	TGTGCCAGCGTGATGGGGGGGGCAAGCTATGGCTACACCTTC	CASVMGGASYGYTF
TRBV29-1	-	TRBD1	TRBJ2-7	TGCAGCGGTAGTAAACAGGGGAGTCCCTACGAGCAGTACTTC	CSGSKQGSPYEQYF
TRBV7-3	-	-	TRBJ2-1	TGTGCCAGCAGCTTATACGCGGGCGACAATGAGCAGTTCTTC	CASSLYAGDNEQFF
TRBV14	-	-	TRBJ1-2	TGTGCCAGCAGCGCCCGGGACTCCCGCCACGGCTACACCTTC	CASSARDSRHGYTF
TRBV4-1	-	-	TRBJ1-2	TGCGCCAGCAGCCTCCCCCCGGGGGGGAACTATGGCTACACCTTC	CASSLPPGGNYGYTF
TRBV7-9	-	-	TRBJ2-7	TGTGCCAGCAGCTCAGCCTACGAGCAGTACTTC	CASSSAYEQYF
TRBV6-6	-	-	TRBJ1-2	TGTGCCAGCAGTTCGCGCCGGGACATCCATGGCTACACCTTC	CASSSRRDIHGYTF
TRBV6-1	once	-	TRBJ1-1	TGTGCCAGCAGTGAAGTCCCACACGGAGTGAGCACTGAAGCTTTCTTT	CASSEVPHGVSTEAFF
TRBV4-1	-	TRBD2	TRBJ2-7	TGCGCCAGCAGCCCCCGCGGGGCTAGCGGGATCTACGAGCAGTACTTC	CASSPRGASGIYEQYF
TRBV9	-	TRBD2	TRBJ2-7	TGTGCCAGCAGCGTGGGGGGAGGGACCTACGAGCAGTACTTC	CASSVGGGTYEQYF
TRBV19	-	TRBD2	TRBJ2-7	TGTGCCAGTAGTATCAGGGAGGGGATCGTCTCCTACGAGCAGTACTTC	CASSIREGIVSYEQYF
TRBV5-1	-	TRBD1	TRBJ2-3	TGCGCCAGCGACAGGGGCCAAGGAGATACGCAGTATTTT	CASDRGQGDTQYF
TRBV27	-	TRBD2	TRBJ2-4	TGTGCCAGCAGTTTATCGAGGAGCGGGAGGACCAAAAACATTCAGTACTTC	CASSLSRSGRTKNIQYF
TRBV19	-	-	TRBJ1-6	TGTGCCAGTAGGGGGGGGTGGACAGCCTCGACACCCCTCCACTTT	CASRGGWTASTPLHF
TRBV2	-	TRBD1	TRBJ1-1	TGTGCCAGCTGGGGACAGGGGAACACTGAAGCTTTCTTT	CASWGQGNTEAFF
TRBV6-1	-	TRBD2	TRBJ2-7	TGTGCCAGCAGTGAAGCCCTAGCGGGGGGGCAGTACGAGCAGTACTTC	CASSEALAGGQYEQYF
TRBV7-8	-	-	TRBJ2-7	TGTGCCGCCGGGGGTGCTACCTACGAGCAGTACTTC	CAAGGATYEQYF
TRBV28	-	-	TRBJ2-6	TGTGCCAGCAACCCGACAGTTTACTCTGGGGCCAACGTCCTGACTTTC	CASNPTVYSGANVLTF
TRBV29-1	-	-	TRBJ1-1	TGCAGCGTGGGACCCGCGGGGGCGTCGAACACTGAAGCTTTCTTT	CSVGPAGASNTEAFF
TRBV25-1	-	TRBD1	TRBJ1-4	TGTGCCAGCAGGGCCTTCGGGACAGAGGAAAAACTGTTTTTT	CASRAFGTEEKLFF
TRBV11-2	once	-	TRBJ1-2	TGTGCCAGCAGCTTAGCCACAGGGACTAATGGCTACACCTTC	CASSLATGTNGYTF
TRBV28	-	-	TRBJ1-5	TGTGCCACGCGCCGGGGTGCAGGGGTGGGTCAGCCCCAGCATTTT	CATRRGAGVGQPQHF
TRBV10-3	-	-	TRBJ1-5	TGTGCCACCCAACTAGGGAGCAATCAGCCCCAGCATTTT	CATQLGSNQPQHF
TRBV7-9	-	-	TRBJ2-7	TGTGCCAGCAGCTTAGTGGCGGGCTACGAGCAGTACTTC	CASSLVAGYEQYF
TRBV18	once	TRBD1	TRBJ2-7	TGTGCCAGCTCACCACTGGGACAGGGATCCTACGAGCAGTACTTC	CASSPLGQGSYEQYF
TRBV18	-	-	TRBJ2-3	TGTGCCAGCTCACGAGTTGTTCAGGGGTCCACAGATACGCAGTATTTT	CASSRVVQGSTDTQYF
TRBV27	-	-	TRBJ2-5	TGTGCCAGCAGTTTAACCCCCAGACAGCCCGAAGAGACCCAGTACTTC	CASSLTPRQPEETQYF
TRBV29-1	-	-	TRBJ1-2	TGCAGCGTTGAAGATAGGACAGAGGGCGTCTCACGGGGTGGCTACACCTTC	CSVEDRTEGVSRGGYTF
TRBV18	-	-	TRBJ2-7	TGTGCCAGCTCACCGAGCCAGGGGTGGGAGCAGTACTTC	CASSPSQGWEQYF
TRBV21-1	-	-	TRBJ2-7	TGTGCCAGCAGCAAAGGGACACCAAAGGGACTAGCGGGATACGAGCAGTACTTC	CASSKGTPKGLAGYEQYF
TRBV25-1	-	-	TRBJ2-5	TGTGCCAGCAGTGACCACCTAGGAAGGAACCAAGAGACCCAGTACTTC	CASSDHLGRNQETQYF
TRBV5-4	once	-	TRBJ2-7	TGTGCCAGCAGCTCCGCCTACGAGCAGTACTTC	CASSSAYEQYF
TRBV4-1	-	TRBD1	TRBJ1-3	TGCGCCAGCAGCCAAGTGGACAGGGACGCAAACACCATATATTTT	CASSQVDRDANTIYF
TRBV2	once	TRBD2	TRBJ2-1	TGTGCCAGCAGTGAAGGAGCGGGAGGTCCCTACAATGAGCAGTTCTTC	CASSEGAGGPYNEQFF
TRBV27	once	TRBD2	TRBJ2-1	TGTGCCAGCAGTACTCACGGGGGGGAGTACAATGAGCAGTTCTTC	CASSTHGGEYNEQFF
TRBV7-9	-	-	TRBJ1-4	TGTGCCAGCAGCTTAGGAGGGGGTACTAATGAAAAACTGTTTTTT	CASSLGGGTNEKLFF
TRBV7-2	-	-	TRBJ2-7	TGTGCCAGCAGCCTCCTTACCTACGAGCAGTACTTC	CASSLLTYEQYF
TRBV23-1	-	TRBD1	TRBJ2-7	TGCGCCAGCAGTCAATCCGGACTTTTCAGGGGGTACTACGAGCAGTACTTC	CASSQSGLFRGYYEQYF
TRBV6-1	-	TRBD2	TRBJ2-2	TGTGCCAGCAGTGAAGGCCCGGGAGGGGGAAAGGACGGGGAGCTGTTTTTT	CASSEGPGGGKDGELFF
TRBV10-3	-	-	TRBJ2-1	TGTGCCATCAGTGAGATCTCAGGGGTCGGGAGGAATGAGCAGTTCTTC	CAISEISGVGRNEQFF
TRBV6-1	-	-	TRBJ1-2	TGTGCCAGCAGTGAACAACCCCAGATGGGGGGTTATGGCTACACCTTC	CASSEQPQMGGYGYTF
TRBV19	-	TRBD2	TRBJ2-4	TGTGCCAGTAGTGGGGGGACTAGCGGGAGCCTCTTAAACATTCAGTACTTC	CASSGGTSGSLLNIQYF
TRBV7-2	-	-	TRBJ2-1	TGTGCCAGCAGCTTATACAGCGGACCTACGAATGAGCAGTTCTTC	CASSLYSGPTNEQFF